This record concerns one TCR beta chain sequence. As yet, its antigen is unknown. Each cDNA held unique molecular identifiers, and template switching gave it a universal primer site. TCRdb called the 5' RACE reads again in MiXCR, with one record for every CDR3 protein. The table includes fewer than 500,000 distinct CDR3 sequences, 14% detected once. This sample is part of a study of identical twins. The CDR3 sequence is 17 residues long. Germline assignment: CDR1 SGHTA and CDR2 FQGTGA. V gave up 1 base and J gave up 0 bases, with 12 bases separating them. Whole-study results and caveats: While abundant cord blood beta clonotypes carried fewer insertions, memory repertoires showed no such pattern.

These data also featured in a second study, about yellow fever vaccine responses in identical twins.

The receptor was derived from a young woman in good health. The sample comprised CD4+ T cells sorted from blood. The chain uses TRBV7-3 and TRBJ2-2; no firm D call. This chain's CDR3 is CASSLRMGISNTGELFF. Written as DNA, the CDR3 is TGTGCCAGCAGCTTAAGGATGGGCATATCGAACACCGGGGAGCTGTTTTTT.